This T cell receptor beta chain was found in a study of identical twins. Findings and limits, study-wide: In zero-insertion analyses, partial confounding could arise from invariant MAIT and iNKT cells. Fewer insertions were carried by abundant cord blood beta clonotypes, but none was seen in memory repertoires.

This clonotype was seen only a few times. Its matching antigen is unknown. MiXCR was run by TCRdb on the 5' RACE reads, yielding one entry per CDR3 protein. The top ten hold about 0.25% of the sample, which has 1.5 million or so distinct CDR3 sequences, around 33% seen once. The CDR3 is made up of 15 amino acids. Germline CDR1 reads LNHDA; CDR2 reads SQIVND (reference sequence). V shed 4 bases and J 4 bases; nucleotides not matched to a gene: 5. The TCR was taken from a newborn girl in good health. Sequencing used cord blood. The J gene is TRBJ1-5, the V gene TRBV19; 9 bases line up with TRBD1. The CDR3 region is CASSNRGTGNQPQHF. The CDR3 region has the DNA TGTGCCAGTAGTAACCGTGGGACAGGGAATCAGCCCCAGCATTTT.